A selection of T cell receptor beta chains follows, all from one sample in a study of blood T cell repertoires in COVID-19. Libraries were prepared by immunoSEQ multiplex PCR; TCRdb keeps only in-frame clonotypes and omits some of them. The data show approximately 30,000 clones, more than 70% seen once. The source material was peripheral blood. Receptor source: a human donor in a cohort sampled during active COVID-19. The CDR3 runs from the conserved cysteine through the conserved F or W. Fields, in order: CDR3 protein, CDR3 DNA, V gene, D gene, clone size, J gene. A D gene is named only where the DNA matches it firmly. Clone size is given for some rows only: seen once, a few or many times, or a class if the clone is expanded.

CASSALSGGTYEQYF	TGTGCCAGCAGCGCACTCAGCGGGGGGACCTACGAGCAGTACTTC	TRBV9	TRBD2	NA	TRBJ2-7
CASNSDRVVNTEAFF	TGCGCCAGCAACTCTGACAGGGTGGTGAACACTGAAGCTTTCTTT	TRBV5-1	TRBD1	NA	TRBJ1-1
CASSQEQVTDTQYF	TGTGCTAGCAGCCAGGAACAAGTAACAGATACGCAGTATTTT	TRBV7-7	NA	NA	TRBJ2-3
CASTRGDKPQHF	TGTGCCAGTACCAGGGGGGACAAGCCCCAGCATTTT	TRBV6-6	TRBD1	NA	TRBJ1-5
CASSQETSFEEKLFF	TGTGCCAGCAGCCAAGAGACATCATTTGAGGAAAAACTGTTTTTT	TRBV3-1/TRBV3-2	NA	NA	TRBJ1-4
CASSILGQSYEQYF	TGTGCCAGCAGTATCTTAGGACAGTCCTACGAGCAGTACTTC	TRBV6-5	NA	NA	TRBJ2-7
CASSPAARAGNTIYF	TGTGCCAGCAGCCCCGCGGCCAGGGCTGGAAACACCATATATTTT	TRBV4-2	NA	once	TRBJ1-3
CASSQGQGATGNTIYF	TGTGCCAGCTCACAGGGACAGGGGGCCACTGGAAACACCATATATTTT	TRBV18	TRBD1	NA	TRBJ1-3
CASSLGGSNEKLFF	TGTGCCAGCAGCTTGGGCGGTTCTAATGAAAAACTGTTTTTT	TRBV5-4	NA	NA	TRBJ1-4
CASSHKGKSPLHF	TGTGCCAGCAGCCACAAGGGGAAATCACCCCTCCACTTT	TRBV3-1/TRBV3-2	NA	NA	TRBJ1-6
CASSLPRAEQYF	TGTGCCAGCAGCCTACCTCGTGCGGAGCAGTACTTC	TRBV6-6	NA	NA	TRBJ2-7
CATSRPRDTMNTEAFF	TGTGCCACCAGCAGACCCAGGGACACTATGAACACTGAAGCTTTCTTT	TRBV15	NA	NA	TRBJ1-1
CASSERTGSSYEQYF	TGTGCCAGTAGCGAACGGACAGGGAGCTCCTACGAGCAGTACTTC	TRBV19	TRBD1	NA	TRBJ2-7
CAISELRGRKVNEQFF	TGTGCCATCAGTGAGTTACGGGGGAGGAAGGTCAATGAGCAGTTCTTC	TRBV10-3	NA	NA	TRBJ2-1
CASSQVFRDYGYTF	TGTGCCAGCAGCCAAGTGTTCAGGGACTATGGCTACACCTTC	TRBV3-1/TRBV3-2	NA	NA	TRBJ1-2
CASSSDRGYEQYF	TGTGCCAGCAGCTCCGACAGGGGCTACGAGCAGTACTTC	TRBV6-5	TRBD1	NA	TRBJ2-7
CASSSGTRLTRSNEQFF	TGCGCCAGCAGCTCCGGGACTAGGCTTACCCGCTCCAATGAGCAGTTCTTC	TRBV5-1	TRBD2	NA	TRBJ2-1
CASKSVNNEQFF	TGTGCCAGCAAGAGCGTCAACAATGAGCAGTTCTTC	TRBV6-6	NA	NA	TRBJ2-1
CASRQGARGYTF	TGCGCCAGCAGACAGGGGGCACGGGGCTACACCTTC	TRBV23-1	TRBD1	NA	TRBJ1-2
CASSFQGGLAKETQYF	TGTGCCAGCAGTTTTCAGGGGGGACTAGCCAAGGAGACCCAGTACTTC	TRBV28	TRBD2	once	TRBJ2-5
CASSLPQPTGYTF	TGTGCCAGCAGCTTACCACAGCCAACAGGCTACACCTTC	TRBV7-9	NA	NA	TRBJ1-2
CASSIAGTSTDTQYF	TGTGCCAGCAGCATCGCCGGGACTAGCACAGATACGCAGTATTTT	TRBV7-3	NA	medium-sized	TRBJ2-3
CASVKGGAETQYF	TGTGCCAGCGTAAAAGGGGGCGCGGAGACCCAGTACTTC	TRBV2	TRBD1	NA	TRBJ2-5
CASSLSSSGNTGELFF	TGTGCCAGCAGCTTAAGTTCCAGCGGGAACACCGGGGAGCTGTTTTTT	TRBV11-2	NA	NA	TRBJ2-2
CASSPTVSTDTQYF	TGTGCCAGTAGTCCGACAGTGAGCACAGATACGCAGTATTTT	TRBV19	NA	NA	TRBJ2-3
CASTSGNTIYF	TGTGCCAGCACTTCCGGAAACACCATATATTTT	TRBV6-6	NA	NA	TRBJ1-3
CASSAGWGETQYF	TGTGCCAGCAGCGCGGGGTGGGGGGAGACCCAGTACTTC	TRBV7-9	NA	NA	TRBJ2-5
CASSGGGRDEKLFF	TGTGCCAGCAGCGGCGGGGGTAGGGATGAAAAACTGTTTTTT	TRBV5-4	NA	NA	TRBJ1-4
CATSRETDSNQPQHF	TGTGCCACCAGCAGAGAGACAGATAGCAATCAGCCCCAGCATTTT	TRBV15	NA	NA	TRBJ1-5
CATSRGGQTSTDTQYF	TGTGCCACCAGCAGGGGGGGACAGACTAGCACAGATACGCAGTATTTT	TRBV15	NA	NA	TRBJ2-3
CAWSKGPGMGYSNQPQHF	TGTGCCTGGAGTAAAGGGCCAGGGATGGGCTATAGCAATCAGCCCCAGCATTTT	TRBV30	NA	NA	TRBJ1-5
CASSLQLYGYTF	TGCGCCAGCAGTCTACAGTTGTATGGCTACACCTTC	TRBV10-2	NA	NA	TRBJ1-2
CASSVGSRGGFYNEQFF	TGTGCCAGCAGCGTAGGTAGTAGGGGAGGGTTCTACAATGAGCAGTTCTTC	TRBV9	TRBD2	NA	TRBJ2-1
CASSLKVEGGYTF	TGTGCCAGCAGCTTAAAGGTGGAGGGGGGCTACACCTTC	TRBV7-3	NA	NA	TRBJ1-2
CASRILLTGSGADTQYF	TGTGCCAGCAGGATTTTGCTAACAGGTTCTGGGGCAGATACGCAGTATTTT	TRBV5-5	NA	NA	TRBJ2-3
CASSLWGTRDTEAFF	TGTGCCAGCAGCTTGTGGGGTACCAGGGACACTGAAGCTTTCTTT	TRBV5-4	NA	NA	TRBJ1-1
CASSSMILYTGELFF	TGTGCCAGTAGTTCGATGATCCTATACACCGGGGAGCTGTTTTTT	TRBV19	NA	NA	TRBJ2-2
CATRGGSGHQETQYF	TGTGCCACCCGCGGGGGGTCGGGACACCAAGAGACCCAGTACTTC	TRBV15	TRBD2	NA	TRBJ2-5
CASRSSGGSNYGYTF	TGTGCCAGCAGATCCTCGGGGGGCTCTAACTATGGCTACACCTTC	TRBV7-9	NA	once	TRBJ1-2
CAIAGTDTYEQYF	TGTGCCATCGCCGGGACAGATACCTACGAGCAGTACTTC	TRBV10-3	TRBD1	NA	TRBJ2-7
CASSPIPGGRTNYGYTF	TGTGCCAGCAGCCCAATCCCCGGGGGTAGGACTAACTATGGCTACACCTTC	TRBV6-4	NA	NA	TRBJ1-2
CASSRGQGNYNEQFF	TGTGCCAGCAGCCGGGGACAGGGGAACTACAATGAGCAGTTCTTC	TRBV7-3	TRBD1	NA	TRBJ2-1
CASSLERVGVRTQYF	TGTGCCAGCAGCTTAGAGAGGGTCGGGGTGAGGACCCAGTACTTC	TRBV7-8	NA	few	TRBJ2-5
CATSDHSSGETGELFF	TGTGCCACCAGTGATCACTCTAGCGGGGAAACCGGGGAGCTGTTTTTT	TRBV24-1	TRBD2	once	TRBJ2-2
CASSPRSYNEQFF	TGTGCCAGCAGCCCTCGCTCCTACAATGAGCAGTTCTTC	TRBV5-5	NA	NA	TRBJ2-1
CASSLALGRGFDEQFF	TGCGCCAGCAGTCTGGCTCTGGGGCGGGGGTTTGATGAGCAGTTCTTC	TRBV23-1	TRBD2	NA	TRBJ2-1
CASSPLRGRFWGYTF	TGTGCCAGCAGTCCCTTGAGGGGGCGGTTTTGGGGCTACACCTTC	TRBV6-2/TRBV6-3	TRBD1	NA	TRBJ1-2
CASSPQWAANEAFF	TGTGCCAGCTCACCACAGTGGGCAGCCAATGAAGCTTTCTTT	TRBV18	NA	NA	TRBJ1-1
CASSPSGGALETQYF	TGTGCCAGCAGCCCTAGCGGGGGGGCCCTAGAGACCCAGTACTTC	TRBV7-8	TRBD2	NA	TRBJ2-5
CASSLQPTAMNTEAFF	TGTGCCAGCAGCTTACAGCCGACAGCGATGAACACTGAAGCTTTCTTT	TRBV11-2	NA	NA	TRBJ1-1
CASTVLGVSYNSPLHF	TGTGCCAGCACCGTCTTGGGCGTCTCCTATAATTCACCCCTCCACTTT	TRBV5-5	NA	NA	TRBJ1-6
CASSFGSGGVDTQYF	TGTGCCAGCAGCTTCGGTAGCGGGGGGGTGGATACGCAGTATTTT	TRBV7-9	TRBD2	NA	TRBJ2-3
CASSYTGTVESYTF	TGTGCCAGCAGTTATACCGGGACAGTCGAGAGCTACACCTTC	TRBV7-3	TRBD1	NA	TRBJ1-2
CASSSTGGGRDTQYF	TGTGCCAGCAGCTCAACAGGGGGCGGGAGAGATACGCAGTATTTT	TRBV7-9	TRBD1	NA	TRBJ2-3
CASSLRGQGARTEAFF	TGTGCCAGCAGCTTAAGGGGACAGGGGGCGAGAACTGAAGCTTTCTTT	TRBV7-8	TRBD1	NA	TRBJ1-1
CASSPKLRGTNTYEQYF	TGTGCCAGCTCACCGAAGCTCAGGGGCACGAACACCTACGAGCAGTACTTC	TRBV18	NA	NA	TRBJ2-7
CASSQGQNNYGYTF	TGTGCCAGCAGCCAGGGACAGAATAACTATGGCTACACCTTC	TRBV3-1/TRBV3-2	TRBD1	NA	TRBJ1-2
CASSLATVQETQYF	TGCGCCAGCAGCTTGGCAACGGTACAAGAGACCCAGTACTTC	TRBV5-1	NA	NA	TRBJ2-5
CASSPGPMNTEAFF	TGTGCCAGCAGCCCGGGTCCGATGAACACTGAAGCTTTCTTT	TRBV3-1/TRBV3-2	NA	NA	TRBJ1-1